What follows are 2 T cell receptor beta chains derived from one specimen sequenced in a study of early T cells in non-severe SARS-CoV-2 infection. A single record per CDR3 protein comes from TCRdb applying MiXCR to the 5' RACE reads. In the table there are 70,000 to 90,000 distinct CDR3 sequences, 15% of which are singletons. Sequencing was performed on whole blood. These receptors all stem from an adult who was a healthcare worker with PCR-confirmed SARS-CoV-2 infection or an uninfected control (not recorded which).

This clonotype was picked up a small number of times. J is TRBJ2-2 and V is TRBV20-1; TRBD2 matches 10 bases. The germline V gene encodes CDR1 DFQATT and CDR2 SNEGSKA (reference sequence). J lost 7 bases, V lost 4 bases, and 9 bases had no gene match. This CDR3 contains 15 residues. The CDR3 loop reads CSANPSGRVGGELFF. In DNA form, the CDR3 reads TGCAGTGCTAATCCTAGCGGGAGAGTCGGCGGGGAGCTGTTTTTT.

The genes are TRBV28 and TRBJ1-1, with a possible D match to TRBD1 (5 bases). This CDR3 is built from 12 residues. V was cut by 8 bases and J by 1 base, with 8 bases left in between. Germline V CDR1 and CDR2: MDHEN, SYDVKM. The CDR3 spells CASVDRNTEAFF. DNA for the CDR3: TGTGCCAGCGTAGACAGGAACACTGAAGCTTTCTTT.